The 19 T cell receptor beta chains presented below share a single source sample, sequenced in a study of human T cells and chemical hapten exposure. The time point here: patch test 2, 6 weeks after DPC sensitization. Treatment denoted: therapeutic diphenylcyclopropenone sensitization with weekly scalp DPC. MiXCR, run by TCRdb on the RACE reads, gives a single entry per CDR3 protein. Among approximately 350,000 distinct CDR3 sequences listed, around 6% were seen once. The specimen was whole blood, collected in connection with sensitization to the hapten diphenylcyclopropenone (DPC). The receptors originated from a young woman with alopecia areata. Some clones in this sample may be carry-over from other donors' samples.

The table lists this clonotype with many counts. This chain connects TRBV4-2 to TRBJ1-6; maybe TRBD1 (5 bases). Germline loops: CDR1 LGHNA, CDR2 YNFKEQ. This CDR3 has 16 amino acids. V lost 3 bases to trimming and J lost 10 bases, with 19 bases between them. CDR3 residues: CASSQGVGVGESPLHF. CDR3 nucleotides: TGTGCCAGCAGCCAGGGGGTGGGGGTCGGCGAGTCACCCCTCCACTTT.

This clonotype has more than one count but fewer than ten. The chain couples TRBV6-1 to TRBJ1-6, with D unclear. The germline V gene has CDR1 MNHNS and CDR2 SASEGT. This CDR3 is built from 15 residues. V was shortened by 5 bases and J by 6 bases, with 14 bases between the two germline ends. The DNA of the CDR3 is TGTGCCAGCAGTCCCCAATGGGCCACTAATTCACCCCTCCACTTT. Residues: CASSPQWATNSPLHF.

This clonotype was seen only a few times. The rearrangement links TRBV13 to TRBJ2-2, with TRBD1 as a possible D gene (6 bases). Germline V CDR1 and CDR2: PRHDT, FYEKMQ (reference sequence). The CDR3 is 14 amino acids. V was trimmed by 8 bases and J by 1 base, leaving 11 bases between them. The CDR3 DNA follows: TGTGCCAGCCGACAGGCGAGGAACACCGGGGAGCTGTTTTTT. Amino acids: CASRQARNTGELFF. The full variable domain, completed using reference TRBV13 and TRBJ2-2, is AAGVIQSPRHLIKEKRETATLKCYPIPRHDTVYWYQQGPGQDPQFLISFYEKMQSDKGSIPDRFSAQQFSDYHSELNMSSLELGDSALYFCASRQARNTGELFFGEGSRLTVL.

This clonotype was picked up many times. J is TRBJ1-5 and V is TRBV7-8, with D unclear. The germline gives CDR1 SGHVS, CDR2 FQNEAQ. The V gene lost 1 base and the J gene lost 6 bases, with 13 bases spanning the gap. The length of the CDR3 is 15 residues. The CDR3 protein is CASSLGRGVGQPQHF. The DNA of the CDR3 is TGTGCCAGCAGCTTAGGCCGCGGGGTCGGTCAGCCCCAGCATTTT.

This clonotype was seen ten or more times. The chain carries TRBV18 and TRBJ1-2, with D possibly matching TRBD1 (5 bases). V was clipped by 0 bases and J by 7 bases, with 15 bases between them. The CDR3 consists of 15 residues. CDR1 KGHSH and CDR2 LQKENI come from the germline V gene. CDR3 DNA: TGTGCCAGCTCACCACCGGTCTTTAGGGGAACTGGCTACACCTTC. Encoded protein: CASSPPVFRGTGYTF.

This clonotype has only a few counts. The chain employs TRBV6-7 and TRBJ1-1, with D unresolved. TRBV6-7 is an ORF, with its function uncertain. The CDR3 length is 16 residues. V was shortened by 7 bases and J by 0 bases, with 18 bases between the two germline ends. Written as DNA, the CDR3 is TGTGCCAGCATTAAGGGAACGTCTTCTATGAACACTGAAGCTTTCTTT. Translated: CASIKGTSSMNTEAFF.

The CDR3 here is CASSLLGQLNSPLHF. The CDR3 DNA sequence: TGTGCCAGCAGCTTGTTGGGTCAGCTTAATTCACCCCTCCACTTT. The chain couples TRBV5-6 to TRBJ1-6; D not certain. V was clipped by 1 base and J by 6 bases, with 11 bases between them. Germline CDR1 reads SGHDT; CDR2 reads YYEEEE. This CDR3 has 15 residues.

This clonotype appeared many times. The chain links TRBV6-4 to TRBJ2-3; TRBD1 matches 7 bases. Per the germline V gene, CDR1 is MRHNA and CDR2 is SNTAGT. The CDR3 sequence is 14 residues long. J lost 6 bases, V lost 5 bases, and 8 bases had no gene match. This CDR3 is CASSLGTGDDTQYF. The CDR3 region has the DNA TGTGCCAGCAGTCTGGGAACAGGGGATGATACGCAGTATTTT.

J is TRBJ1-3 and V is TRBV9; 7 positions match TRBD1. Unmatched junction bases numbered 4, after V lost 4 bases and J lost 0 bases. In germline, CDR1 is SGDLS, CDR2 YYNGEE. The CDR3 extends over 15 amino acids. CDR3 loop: CASSPRDSSGNTIYF. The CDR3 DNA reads TGTGCCAGCAGCCCGAGGGACAGCTCTGGAAACACCATATATTTT.

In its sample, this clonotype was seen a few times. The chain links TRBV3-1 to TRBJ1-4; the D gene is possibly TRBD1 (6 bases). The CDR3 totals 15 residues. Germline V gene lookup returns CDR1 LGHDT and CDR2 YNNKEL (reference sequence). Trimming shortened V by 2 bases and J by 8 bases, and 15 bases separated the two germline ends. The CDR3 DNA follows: TGTGCCAGCAGCCAACTCTCAGGGGTTAGCGAAAAACTGTTTTTT. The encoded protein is CASSQLSGVSEKLFF.

CDR3 loop: CSARLQGARDEQFF. DNA for the CDR3: TGCAGTGCTAGACTGCAGGGGGCCAGGGATGAGCAGTTCTTC. V usage is TRBV20-1 and J usage is TRBJ2-1; 8 bases map to TRBD1. The CDR3 contains 14 residues. The germline V gene encodes CDR1 DFQATT and CDR2 SNEGSKA (reference sequence). Trimming cost V 2 bases and J 8 bases; bases outside gene matches: 8.

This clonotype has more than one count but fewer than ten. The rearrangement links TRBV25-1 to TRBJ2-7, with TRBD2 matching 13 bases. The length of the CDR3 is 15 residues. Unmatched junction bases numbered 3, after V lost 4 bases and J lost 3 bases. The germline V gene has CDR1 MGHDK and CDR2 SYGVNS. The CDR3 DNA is TGTGCCAGCAGTGGGACTAGCGGGGGACTCTACGAGCAGTACTTC. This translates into CASSGTSGGLYEQYF.

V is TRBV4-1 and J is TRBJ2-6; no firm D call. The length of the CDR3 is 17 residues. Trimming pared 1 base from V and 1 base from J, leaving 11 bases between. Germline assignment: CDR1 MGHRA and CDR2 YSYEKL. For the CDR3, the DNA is TGCGCCAGCAGCCAAGTCGATCCCCTTTCTGGGGCCAACGTCCTGACTTTC. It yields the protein CASSQVDPLSGANVLTF.

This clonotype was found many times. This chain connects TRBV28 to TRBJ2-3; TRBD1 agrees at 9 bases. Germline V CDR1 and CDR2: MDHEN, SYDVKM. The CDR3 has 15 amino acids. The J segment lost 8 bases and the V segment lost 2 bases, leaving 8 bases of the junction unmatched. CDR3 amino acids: CASSLTGTGFLTQYF. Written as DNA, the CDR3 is TGTGCCAGCAGTTTAACCGGGACAGGGTTTCTTACGCAGTATTTT.

The CDR3 DNA reads as TGTGCCAGCTCTTTAGCCGATAACTTCGGGACTAGGATAAATGAGCAGTTCTTC. Its protein is CASSLADNFGTRINEQFF. The V call is TRBV6-2 or TRBV6-3, the J call TRBJ2-1; 8 nucleotides align to TRBD2. This CDR3 has 18 amino acids. The germline V gene has CDR1 MNHEY and CDR2 SVGEGT. V was clipped by 8 bases and J by 7 bases; unmatched bases: 22.

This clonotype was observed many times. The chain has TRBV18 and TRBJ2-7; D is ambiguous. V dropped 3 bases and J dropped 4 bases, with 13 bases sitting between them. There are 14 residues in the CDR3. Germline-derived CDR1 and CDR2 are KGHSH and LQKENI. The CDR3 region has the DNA TGTGCCAGCTCACCTTCGTCAGGCAGGTACGAGCAGTACTTC. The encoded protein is CASSPSSGRYEQYF.

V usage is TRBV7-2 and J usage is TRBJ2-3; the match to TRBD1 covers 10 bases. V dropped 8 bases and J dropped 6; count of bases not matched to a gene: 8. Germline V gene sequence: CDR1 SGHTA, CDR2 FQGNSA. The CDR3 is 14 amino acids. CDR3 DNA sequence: TGTGCCAGCGGCGGGACAGGGGAAACCGATACGCAGTATTTT. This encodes CASGGTGETDTQYF.

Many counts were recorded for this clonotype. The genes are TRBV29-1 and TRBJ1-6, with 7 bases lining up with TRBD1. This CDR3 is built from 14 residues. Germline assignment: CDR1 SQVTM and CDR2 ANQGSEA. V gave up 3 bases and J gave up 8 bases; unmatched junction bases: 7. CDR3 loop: CSVETGFVHSPLHF. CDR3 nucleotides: TGCAGCGTTGAGACAGGGTTTGTCCATTCACCCCTCCACTTT.

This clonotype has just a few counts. CDR3 in amino acids: CASSFWAWGSGNTIYF. As DNA, the CDR3 is TGTGCCAGCAGTTTTTGGGCTTGGGGAAGTGGAAACACCATATATTTT. J is TRBJ1-3 and V is TRBV12-3 or TRBV12-4; D is unclear. V shed 3 bases and J shed 3 bases, with 15 bases lying between them. The CDR3 spans 16 residues.